A selection of T cell receptor beta chains follows, all from one sample in a study of shared clonotypes between healthy human individuals. The assay was immunoSEQ multiplex PCR, and TCRdb's table has in-frame clones only and misses some. The table records 2.3 million or so clones, approximately 93% of them present only once. The sequencing sample was made of naive CD4+ T cells from PBMCs. The receptor set was obtained from a man aged 18 to 29 in good health. Some clones in this sample may be carry-over from other donors' samples. CDR3s include the opening cysteine and the closing phenylalanine or tryptophan. A D gene is named only where the DNA matches it firmly. Clone size is stated in some rows and not others, as once, few, many or a class when expanded.

NA	NA	TRBV28	TRBJ1-1	CASSPPGREAFF	TGTGCCAGCAGCCCTCCGGGCAGGGAAGCTTTCTTT
NA	TRBD1	TRBV27	TRBJ2-7	CASSLSPDPGQGAREQYF	TGTGCCAGCAGTTTATCCCCCGACCCGGGACAGGGGGCTAGGGAGCAGTACTTC
NA	TRBD2	TRBV5-1	TRBJ2-1	CASSQLLAGVGNEQFF	TGCGCCAGCAGCCAGCTACTAGCGGGAGTTGGGAATGAGCAGTTCTTC
NA	NA	TRBV7-3	TRBJ2-3	CASSATGSADTQYF	TGTGCCAGCAGCGCAACAGGGTCCGCAGATACGCAGTATTTT
NA	TRBD1	TRBV27	TRBJ2-4	CASSPGQGLAKNIQYF	TGTGCCAGCAGTCCAGGACAGGGACTAGCCAAAAACATTCAGTACTTC
NA	TRBD1	TRBV5-8	TRBJ1-2	CASSFTIQGAGYTF	TGTGCCAGCAGCTTTACGATACAGGGGGCTGGCTACACCTTC
few	NA	TRBV9	TRBJ2-7	CASSVAWGRSYEQYF	TGTGCCAGCAGCGTAGCGTGGGGGAGGTCCTACGAGCAGTACTTC
NA	NA	TRBV5-1	TRBJ2-2	CASSAGAGNTGELFF	TGCGCCAGCAGCGCCGGAGCGGGGAACACCGGGGAGCTGTTTTTT
NA	TRBD1	TRBV7-2	TRBJ1-2	CASSPDRGIGYTF	TGTGCCAGCAGCCCGGACAGGGGGATAGGCTACACCTTC
NA	NA	TRBV5-1	TRBJ1-1	CASSLGRFMNTEAFF	TGCGCCAGCAGCTTGGGACGTTTCATGAACACTGAAGCTTTCTTT
NA	TRBD1	TRBV28	TRBJ1-5	CASRPGQGRGVGGNQPQHF	TGTGCCAGCAGGCCCGGACAGGGGAGGGGAGTGGGGGGCAATCAGCCCCAGCATTTT
few	TRBD1	TRBV6-5	TRBJ1-1	CASRGTGNTEAFF	TGTGCCAGCAGAGGGACAGGGAACACTGAAGCTTTCTTT
NA	TRBD1	TRBV7-2	TRBJ2-7	CASSPGDRSSYEQYF	TGTGCCAGCAGCCCGGGGGACAGGAGCTCCTACGAGCAGTACTTC
NA	NA	TRBV18	TRBJ1-1	CASSTAGGWDTEAFF	TGTGCCAGCTCGACCGCGGGGGGTTGGGACACTGAAGCTTTCTTT
NA	NA	TRBV28	TRBJ2-7	CASSVLIPRSGEQYF	TGTGCCAGCAGCGTTTTAATCCCACGGTCCGGGGAGCAGTACTTC
NA	NA	TRBV11-3	TRBJ1-1	CASSPTGGVTEAFF	TGTGCCAGCAGCCCTACGGGTGGGGTCACTGAAGCTTTCTTT
NA	TRBD1	TRBV14	TRBJ1-1	CASSQNRGLRVTEAFF	TGTGCCAGCAGCCAAAACAGGGGGCTTCGGGTTACTGAAGCTTTCTTT
NA	NA	TRBV5-4	TRBJ2-1	CASSLFPRTLYNEQFF	TGTGCCAGCAGCTTATTTCCGCGGACTCTTTACAATGAGCAGTTCTTC
once	TRBD1	TRBV18	TRBJ2-1	CASSPQGQGYNEQFF	TGTGCCAGCTCACCACAGGGACAGGGGTACAATGAGCAGTTCTTC
NA	NA	TRBV7-2	TRBJ2-5	CASSSPILGETQYF	TGTGCCAGCAGCTCCCCTATCTTAGGGGAGACCCAGTACTTC
NA	TRBD2	TRBV18	TRBJ2-5	CASSPTSGQETQYF	TGTGCCAGCTCACCTACTAGCGGCCAAGAGACCCAGTACTTC
once	NA	TRBV28	TRBJ2-3	CASSLSRGTDTQYF	TGTGCCAGCAGTTTGTCTCGGGGAACTGATACGCAGTATTTT
few	NA	TRBV18	TRBJ1-1	CASSSRMGAFF	TGTGCCAGCTCATCTCGGATGGGAGCTTTCTTT
NA	NA	TRBV27	TRBJ2-5	CASSPTEKIHQETQYF	TGTGCCAGCAGCCCGACAGAGAAAATACACCAAGAGACCCAGTACTTC
NA	TRBD2	TRBV7-9	TRBJ2-1	CASSFLLAGGYNEQFF	TGTGCCAGCAGCTTTCTACTAGCGGGAGGGTACAATGAGCAGTTCTTC
NA	NA	TRBV27	TRBJ2-3	CASKRDGTDTQYF	TGTGCCAGTAAACGGGACGGCACAGATACGCAGTATTTT
NA	NA	TRBV5-1	TRBJ1-5	CASSPFSGTNQPQHF	TGCGCCAGCAGCCCATTCTCCGGGACGAATCAGCCCCAGCATTTT
NA	TRBD1	TRBV6-1	TRBJ2-5	CASSVDRVQETQYF	TGTGCCAGCAGTGTGGACAGGGTACAAGAGACCCAGTACTTC
NA	NA	TRBV28	TRBJ2-7	CAIHHRSNYEQYF	TGTGCCATCCACCATCGGTCAAACTACGAGCAGTACTTC
NA	TRBD2	TRBV5-4	TRBJ2-3	CASSFRGGRRSTDTQYF	TGTGCCAGCAGCTTCAGGGGCGGGAGGCGTAGCACAGATACGCAGTATTTT
NA	TRBD1	TRBV11-3	TRBJ2-3	CASSLRQGNTDTQYF	TGTGCCAGCAGCCTACGACAGGGGAACACAGATACGCAGTATTTT
NA	NA	TRBV5-5	TRBJ2-5	CASSRDYHQETQYF	TGTGCCAGCAGTAGAGACTATCACCAAGAGACCCAGTACTTC
NA	TRBD1	TRBV6-5	TRBJ2-7	CASSSGQVSSYEQYF	TGTGCCAGCAGCTCGGGACAGGTGAGCTCCTACGAGCAGTACTTC
NA	TRBD2	TRBV2	TRBJ2-7	CAGWTSGRLGVRNEQYF	TGTGCCGGCTGGACTAGCGGGAGGCTTGGGGTAAGAAACGAGCAGTACTTC
NA	NA	TRBV7-2	TRBJ1-4	CASSPSPGEKLFF	TGTGCCAGCAGCCCCTCCCCAGGGGAAAAACTGTTTTTT
NA	NA	TRBV28	TRBJ2-5	CASSSPTPAETQYF	TGTGCCAGCAGTTCCCCAACCCCCGCCGAGACCCAGTACTTC
NA	TRBD1	TRBV11-2	TRBJ1-1	CASSTTGAGTEAFF	TGTGCCAGCAGCACAACAGGGGCAGGGACTGAAGCTTTCTTT
NA	TRBD2	TRBV29-1	TRBJ2-1	CSVSLLAGWDEQFF	TGCAGCGTTTCTTTGCTAGCGGGATGGGATGAGCAGTTCTTC
NA	TRBD1	TRBV28	TRBJ2-2	CASSRQGAPGELFF	TGTGCCAGCAGTCGACAGGGGGCCCCCGGGGAGCTGTTTTTT
NA	NA	TRBV28	TRBJ2-5	CASSSQGTYKAETQYF	TGTGCCAGCAGTTCGCAGGGGACCTACAAGGCAGAGACCCAGTACTTC
NA	TRBD2	TRBV5-1	TRBJ2-1	CASRSGAPPGPYNEQFF	TGCGCCAGCAGGAGCGGGGCCCCGCCGGGGCCCTACAATGAGCAGTTCTTC
once	NA	TRBV2	TRBJ2-7	CASSEARQAGEQYF	TGTGCCAGCAGTGAAGCGCGTCAGGCAGGGGAGCAGTACTTC